The rows below give T cell receptor beta chains drawn from one sample of a study of identifying expanded T cells in peripheral blood. Produced via immunoSEQ multiplex PCR; TCRdb's table is partial and in-frame only. The sample consists of some 100,000 clones, roughly nine tenths of them appearing once. Input material: blood. All receptors come from a person between 18 and 75 years old in good health. CDR3s include the opening cysteine and the closing phenylalanine or tryptophan. The D gene is left open where the match is weak. Expanded clones get a size class; other rows say once, few or many, or leave the size out.

TRBJ2-5 | - | 16 | TRBV7-6 | TRBD2 | TGTGCCAGCAGCTTAGCCTGGCGGGGGGTCGGGGAGACCCAGTACTTC | CASSLAWRGVGETQYF
TRBJ1-1 | - | 18 | TRBV15 | TRBD1 | TGTGCCACCAGCAGCCCGAACAGGGGCGTGCAAATGAACACTGAAGCTTTCTTT | CATSSPNRGVQMNTEAFF
TRBJ1-2 | few | 14 | TRBV7-8 | - | TGTGCCAGCAGCTTTACCTCAGATTCCACTGGCTACACCTTC | CASSFTSDSTGYTF
TRBJ1-3 | - | 15 | TRBV10-3 | TRBD1 | TGTGCCATCAGCGAACAGGGGTTTTCTGGAAACACCATATATTTT | CAISEQGFSGNTIYF
TRBJ1-2 | - | 16 | TRBV9 | TRBD1 | TGTGCCAGCAGCGTAGGGACAGGGCAAAAAGATTATGGCTACACCTTC | CASSVGTGQKDYGYTF
TRBJ2-3 | - | 15 | TRBV9 | - | TGTGCCAGCAGCGTGTCGTCCGATAGAGCAGATACGCAGTATTTT | CASSVSSDRADTQYF
TRBJ2-1 | - | 13 | TRBV7-8 | - | TGTGCCAGCAGCAGACGACCAGACAATGAGCAGTTCTTC | CASSRRPDNEQFF
TRBJ2-2 | - | 17 | TRBV28 | - | TGTGCCAGCAGTTTAACAACCCGAGGCCCAATCCCCGGGGAGCTGTTTTTT | CASSLTTRGPIPGELFF
TRBJ1-1 | few | 13 | TRBV9 | - | TGTGCCAGCAGCCCGAGGGGAGGAACTGAAGCTTTCTTT | CASSPRGGTEAFF
TRBJ2-5 | - | 14 | TRBV6-5 | - | TGTGCCAGCAGGCCCACCAGGGAAGGGGAGACCCAGTACTTC | CASRPTREGETQYF
TRBJ2-6 | - | 17 | TRBV28 | - | TGTGCCAGCAGTTACGGGGGGCGCTTCTCTGGGGCCAACGTCCTGACTTTC | CASSYGGRFSGANVLTF
TRBJ2-3 | few | 12 | TRBV7-9 | TRBD1 | TGTGCCAGCAGCTTCAGACAGGGCTCGCAGTATTTT | CASSFRQGSQYF
TRBJ1-6 | - | 18 | TRBV19 | TRBD1 | TGTGCCAGTACGAGATCTCCTAGGGGGCAAGGATATAATTCACCCCTCCACTTT | CASTRSPRGQGYNSPLHF
TRBJ1-2 | - | 13 | TRBV4-3 | - | TGCGCCAGCAGCCAGCAGGAGAACTATGGCTACACCTTC | CASSQQENYGYTF
TRBJ1-2 | - | 14 | TRBV2 | TRBD1 | TGTGCCAGCAGCTCCGGGACAGATTACTATGGCTACACCTTC | CASSSGTDYYGYTF
TRBJ1-1 | - | 14 | TRBV10-2 | - | TGCGCCAGCAGTGAGTCGGGGGGGAACACTGAAGCTTTCTTT | CASSESGGNTEAFF
TRBJ1-1 | few | 15 | TRBV30 | - | TGTGCCTGGAGGGCACAGAACCACCGGAACACTGAAGCTTTCTTT | CAWRAQNHRNTEAFF
TRBJ1-1 | - | 14 | TRBV6-1 | TRBD1 | TGTGCCAGCAGCCCGGCCAGGGGGTCGACTGAAGCTTTCTTT | CASSPARGSTEAFF
TRBJ1-2 | - | 14 | TRBV11-2 | - | TGTGCCAGCAGCCCTATACAGGGTAACTATGGCTACACCTTC | CASSPIQGNYGYTF
TRBJ2-1 | - | 17 | TRBV4-3 | TRBD1 | TGCGCCAGCAGCCCCACCCCCGGACAGGGGGGCTCGAATGAGCAGTTCTTC | CASSPTPGQGGSNEQFF
TRBJ2-3 | - | 14 | TRBV28 | - | TGTGCCAGCACCCTCGCCGATAGCACAGATACGCAGTATTTT | CASTLADSTDTQYF
TRBJ1-1 | - | 15 | TRBV27 | - | TGTGCCAGCAGTTTAAGAAGTACCATGAACACTGAAGCTTTCTTT | CASSLRSTMNTEAFF
TRBJ2-3 | - | 14 | TRBV5-4 | - | TGTGCCAGCAGCTTGGGACTGGATCGAGATACGCAGTATTTT | CASSLGLDRDTQYF
TRBJ1-5 | - | 15 | TRBV6-5 | - | TGTGCCAGCAGTTACAGGGAGGGAAGCAATCAGCCCCAGCATTTT | CASSYREGSNQPQHF
TRBJ1-5 | - | 13 | TRBV11-2 | - | TGTGCCAGCAGCTTAGTGCCGGATCAGCCCCAGCATTTT | CASSLVPDQPQHF
TRBJ2-2 | - | 14 | TRBV5-1 | - | TGCGCCAGCAGCTTGGAGCCAGGGATCGGGGAGCTGTTTTTT | CASSLEPGIGELFF
TRBJ2-6 | - | 14 | TRBV29-1 | TRBD1 | TGCAGCGTTGCCAGGGGGCCTGGGGCCAACGTCCTGACTTTC | CSVARGPGANVLTF
TRBJ1-2 | - | 13 | TRBV15 | - | TGTGCCACCAGCCCACTCACGCTTCTTGGCTACACCTTC | CATSPLTLLGYTF
TRBJ2-2 | - | 10 | TRBV2 | - | TGTGCCACCAGGCCCGGGGAGCTGTTTTTT | CATRPGELFF